These 22 T cell receptor beta chains were sequenced from one sample in a study of T cell changes during pregnancy in multiple sclerosis. Sequenced by immunoSEQ multiplex PCR; TCRdb stores in-frame clones only, minus some. The repertoire has 45,000 to 70,000 clones, roughly 90% of them found once; the top ten carry approximately 0.6%. The source was CD4+ T cells from peripheral blood mononuclear cells, collected after pregnancy. These receptors were obtained from a female donor with multiple sclerosis, enrolled in a pregnancy study.

This clone is medium-sized (0.01 to 0.1%) within its sample. The chain joins TRBV6-6 to TRBJ1-5, with 7 positions matching TRBD1. CDR3 size: 16 residues. V dropped 0 bases and J dropped 5; count of bases not matched to a gene: 7. In germline, CDR1 is MNHNY, CDR2 SVGAGI (reference sequence). CDR3 amino acids: CASSYSTGPTDQPQHF. The CDR3 nucleotides are TGTGCCAGCAGTTACTCGACAGGGCCCACGGATCAGCCCCAGCATTTT.

The chain combines TRBV5-4 with TRBJ2-2, with 7 positions matching TRBD1. The germline V gene encodes CDR1 SGHNT and CDR2 YYREEE (reference sequence). After removal of 3 bases from V and 3 bases from J, the junction contained 8 bases not matched to a gene. The CDR3 runs 16 residues. The CDR3 DNA follows: TGTGCCAGCAGCTCTATGACAGGGTACGACACCGGGGAGCTGTTTTTT. Protein: CASSSMTGYDTGELFF.

CDR3 in amino acids: CASSGSGTGVNYGYTF. CDR3 sequence (DNA): TGTGCCAGCAGTGGTTCCGGGACAGGGGTTAACTATGGCTACACCTTC. The rearrangement links TRBV25-1 to TRBJ1-2; 10 bases line up with TRBD1. The CDR3 runs to 16 residues. V trimming: 4 bases; J trimming: 1 base; junction bases outside the gene matches: 6. Per germline, CDR1 MGHDK and CDR2 SYGVNS.

The J gene is TRBJ2-3, the V gene TRBV6-1; 9 bases align to TRBD2. The J segment lost 0 bases and the V segment lost 6 bases, leaving 4 bases of the junction unmatched. The CDR3 has 15 amino acids. The germline CDR1 and CDR2 sequences are MNHNS and SASEGT. The CDR3: CASRRSGGSTDTQYF. In DNA, the CDR3 is TGTGCCAGCAGACGAAGCGGGGGGAGCACAGATACGCAGTATTTT.

The gene calls are TRBV7-2 and TRBJ2-5; no firm D call. This CDR3 has 14 residues. Germline values: CDR1 SGHTA, CDR2 FQGNSA. V lost 2 bases to trimming and J lost 5 bases, with 12 bases between them. The CDR3 nucleotides are TGTGCCAGCAGCTTACCCCTAGTGAGTGAGACCCAGTACTTC. The encoded protein is CASSLPLVSETQYF.

J is TRBJ1-1 and V is TRBV11-1; 8 nucleotides match TRBD1. Germline V gene sequence: CDR1 SGHAT, CDR2 FQDESV (reference sequence). The V segment lost 3 bases and the J segment 1 base; nucleotides outside the gene matches: 7. The CDR3 consists of 16 residues. The CDR3: CASSFRQGHGNTEAFF. CDR3 sequence (DNA): TGTGCCAGCAGCTTTCGACAGGGGCACGGGAACACTGAAGCTTTCTTT.

The rearrangement uses TRBV7-2 and TRBJ2-5; 8 nucleotides agree with TRBD2. J gave up 6 bases and V 4 bases, and 7 bases lay outside the gene matches. The CDR3 has 14 amino acids. Germline V lookup: CDR1 SGHTA, CDR2 FQGNSA. The CDR3 protein is CASSSRGGAQTQYF. For the CDR3, the DNA is TGTGCCAGCAGCTCCCGGGGGGGCGCGCAGACCCAGTACTTC. Full variable domain (remainder filled in from reference TRBV7-2 and TRBJ2-5): GAGVSQSPSNKVTEKGKDVELRCDPISGHTALYWYRQSLGQGLEFLIYFQGNSAPDKSGLPSDRFSAERTGGSVSTLTIQRTQQEDSAVYLCASSSRGGAQTQYFGPGTRLLVL.

This CDR3 reads CASTLEIWNTEAFF. The CDR3, as DNA: TGTGCCAGCACCCTGGAGATTTGGAACACTGAAGCTTTCTTT. The chain links TRBV2 to TRBJ1-1; no reliable D call. Trimming took off 7 bases at V and 1 base at J, with 13 bases between the two ends. The CDR3 runs to 14 residues. CDR1 and CDR2 from the germline V gene are SNHLY and FYNNEI.

The chain is built from TRBV7-2 and TRBJ2-1; 10 nucleotides agree with TRBD2. Germline assignment: CDR1 SGHTA and CDR2 FQGNSA. The junction had 9 bases not matched to a gene; V was cut back by 1 base and J by 0 bases. The CDR3 consists of 19 residues. This CDR3 is CASSLVTLAGGSSYNEQFF. DNA for the CDR3: TGTGCCAGCAGCTTAGTAACCTTAGCGGGGGGCTCCTCCTACAATGAGCAGTTCTTC.

This chain connects TRBV7-3 to TRBJ1-2, with TRBD1 matching 8 bases. V lost 5 bases and J lost 8; bases outside the gene matches: 7. The CDR3 sequence is 13 residues long. The germline V gene encodes CDR1 SGHTA and CDR2 FQGTGA. CDR3 protein: CASSIDRGGGYTF. In nucleotides, the CDR3 is TGTGCCAGCAGCATAGACAGGGGAGGGGGCTACACCTTC.

The chain carries TRBV6-6 and TRBJ1-2; tentative D call: TRBD1 (5 bases). Trimming took 6 bases from V and 5 from J, leaving 13 bases between them. CDR3 size: 13 residues. Germline values: CDR1 MNHNY, CDR2 SVGAGI (reference sequence). The CDR3 DNA is TGTGCCAGCAGCGCGGAGGAGGGGTATGGCTACACCTTC. This gives the protein CASSAEEGYGYTF.

The chain links TRBV18 to TRBJ1-4; D uncertain. This CDR3 is 14 amino acids long. CDR1 and CDR2 from the germline V gene are KGHSH and LQKENI. Trimming removed 3 bases at V and 4 bases at J, with 9 bases between. DNA of the CDR3: TGTGCCAGCTCACCCCCCGCCAGTAATGAAAAACTGTTTTTT. Its protein is CASSPPASNEKLFF.

CDR3 in amino acids: CASRPREGGNTIYF. For the CDR3, the DNA is TGTGCCAGCAGGCCCCGGGAGGGGGGAAACACCATATATTTT. This chain connects TRBV5-4 to TRBJ1-3, with a weak D call TRBD1 (5 bases). The CDR3 runs 14 residues. The germline V gene has CDR1 SGHNT and CDR2 YYREEE (reference sequence). Trimming cost V 5 bases and J 4 bases, with 13 bases left between them.

The rearrangement joins TRBV10-3 to TRBJ2-7, with D possibly being TRBD1 (6 bases). Germline CDR1 is ENHRY and CDR2 is SYGVKD. The CDR3 totals 14 residues. V was cut by 6 bases and J by 3 bases, with 15 bases left in between. CDR3 protein: CAIREAGAGYEQYF. In nucleotides, the CDR3 is TGTGCCATCAGAGAGGCAGGGGCGGGCTACGAGCAGTACTTC.

The genes are TRBV7-2 and TRBJ1-5; D is possibly TRBD1 (5 bases). This CDR3 region has 15 residues. Germline loops: CDR1 SGHTA, CDR2 FQGNSA. The V and J ends lost 5 bases and 0 bases respectively, with 11 bases between them. For the CDR3, the DNA is TGTGCCAGCAGCATCGACGGGGGTAGCAATCAGCCCCAGCATTTT. It specifies CASSIDGGSNQPQHF.

V and J are TRBV2 and TRBJ2-3, with D possibly being TRBD2 (6 bases). The germline CDR1 and CDR2 sequences are SNHLY and FYNNEI. V was clipped by 7 bases and J by 5 bases, with 13 bases between them. The CDR3 extends over 13 amino acids. The CDR3: CASTRLARDTQYF. CDR3 nucleotides: TGTGCCAGCACGCGGCTAGCGAGAGATACGCAGTATTTT.

For the CDR3, the DNA is TGTGCCAGCAGCTGGGGGGGAGTTGACGAGCAGTACTTC. Translation gives CASSWGGVDEQYF. The chain couples TRBV5-5 to TRBJ2-7; TRBD2 matches 7 bases. Germline-derived CDR1 and CDR2 are SGHKS and YYEKEE (reference sequence). The length of the CDR3 is 13 residues. The V gene end was trimmed by 3 bases and the J gene end by 5 bases; junction bases not matched to a gene: 5.

The chain has TRBV7-3 and TRBJ2-3; tentatively, D is TRBD1 (5 bases). This CDR3 region has 16 residues. The germline V gene has CDR1 SGHTA and CDR2 FQGTGA. Between the trimmed V and J ends, which lost 2 bases and 5 bases, there was a span of 17 bases. The CDR3 loop reads CASSLSQRGSGDTQYF. In DNA form, the CDR3 reads TGTGCCAGCAGCTTATCACAAAGGGGCTCAGGAGATACGCAGTATTTT.

V usage is TRBV7-3 and J usage is TRBJ2-1; tentatively, D is TRBD2 (5 bases). The CDR3 is made up of 15 amino acids. Between the trimmed V and J ends, which lost 5 bases and 0 bases, there was a span of 11 bases. CDR1 and CDR2 from the germline V gene are SGHTA and FQGTGA. CDR3 bases: TGTGCCAGCAGCCACACTAGGAGCTCCTACAATGAGCAGTTCTTC. It is translated as CASSHTRSSYNEQFF.

The chain uses TRBV5-1 and TRBJ2-2, with a weak D call TRBD1 (6 bases). This CDR3 contains 16 residues. Germline CDR1 SGHRS, CDR2 YFSETQ. Trimming pared 3 bases from V and 4 bases from J, leaving 16 bases between. The CDR3 loop reads CASSSIRGRGTGELFF. The CDR3 DNA reads as TGCGCCAGCAGCTCGATCAGGGGTCGGGGCACCGGGGAGCTGTTTTTT.

The chain joins TRBV4-2 to TRBJ2-1; D is unresolved. Germline V gives CDR1 LGHNA, CDR2 YNFKEQ. CDR3 length equals 13 residues. V lost 1 base and J lost 6, with 7 bases in between. Here the CDR3 reads CASSQGSFNEQFF. For the CDR3, the DNA is TGTGCCAGCAGCCAAGGGAGCTTCAATGAGCAGTTCTTC.

The J gene is TRBJ2-5, the V gene TRBV6-1; 13 bases agree with TRBD2. The CDR3 length is 15 residues. The junction had 5 bases not matched to a gene; V was cut back by 6 bases and J by 4 bases. The germline gives CDR1 MNHNS, CDR2 SASEGT. The CDR3 DNA is TGTGCCAGCAGGGTCGGACTAGCGGGGGTAGAGACCCAGTACTTC. It is translated as CASRVGLAGVETQYF.